This TCR beta chain was found in a study of cytomegalovirus exposure and HLA in healthy donors. About this clone: In the same sample, other DNA sequences code for this CDR3.

The primer mix had 60 Vbeta and 13 Jbeta primers. The method was immunoSEQ multiplex PCR; TCRdb's version includes in-frame clones alone and lacks a portion of them. The table lists around 160,000 clones. V was clipped by 0 bases and J by 3 bases, with 8 bases between them. Germline V CDR1 and CDR2: SGHRS, YFSETQ. This CDR3 contains 14 residues. Sequenced: PBMCs. The receptor's source is a woman in her forties or fifties in good health and CMV-seronegative. The chain has TRBV5-1 and TRBJ2-3; TRBD2 is a possible D gene (5 bases). The CDR3 DNA reads as TGCGCCAGCAGCTTGGAACGGGGAACAGATACGCAGTATTTT. It translates to CASSLERGTDTQYF.